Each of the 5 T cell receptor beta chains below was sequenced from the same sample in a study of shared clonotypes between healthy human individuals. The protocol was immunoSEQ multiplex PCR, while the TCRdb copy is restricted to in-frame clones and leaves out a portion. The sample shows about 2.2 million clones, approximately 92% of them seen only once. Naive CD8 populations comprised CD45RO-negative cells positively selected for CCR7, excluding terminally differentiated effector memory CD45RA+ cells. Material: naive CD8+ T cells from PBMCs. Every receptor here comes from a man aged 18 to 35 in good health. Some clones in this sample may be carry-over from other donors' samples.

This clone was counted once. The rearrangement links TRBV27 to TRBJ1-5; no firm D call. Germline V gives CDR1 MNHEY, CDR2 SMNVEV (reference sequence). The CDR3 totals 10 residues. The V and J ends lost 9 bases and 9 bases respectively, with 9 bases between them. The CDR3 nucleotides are TGTGCCAGACTATACGGGCCCCAGCATTTT. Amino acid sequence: CARLYGPQHF.

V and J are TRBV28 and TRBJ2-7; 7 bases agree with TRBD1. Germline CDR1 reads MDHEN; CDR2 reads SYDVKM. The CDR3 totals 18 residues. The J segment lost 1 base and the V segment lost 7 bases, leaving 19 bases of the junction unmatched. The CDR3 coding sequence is TGTGCCAGCACCTTTCCCCGGGACAGCGATAAAAGTTCCTACGAGCAGTACTTC. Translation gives CASTFPRDSDKSSYEQYF.

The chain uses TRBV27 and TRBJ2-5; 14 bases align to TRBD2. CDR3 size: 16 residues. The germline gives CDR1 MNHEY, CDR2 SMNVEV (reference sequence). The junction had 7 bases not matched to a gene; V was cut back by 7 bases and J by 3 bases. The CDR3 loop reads CASTRLAGGPEETQYF. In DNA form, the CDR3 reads TGTGCCAGCACTCGACTAGCGGGAGGGCCTGAAGAGACCCAGTACTTC.

The CDR3 here is CASSLGQSNSYNEQFF. In nucleotides, the CDR3 is TGTGCCAGCAGTTTAGGGCAGTCTAACTCCTACAATGAGCAGTTCTTC. V usage is TRBV27 and J usage is TRBJ2-1; D gene unclear. With 2 bases removed from V and 0 bases from J, the gap between germline ends came to 11 bases. The CDR3 runs to 16 residues. Looked up from germline, CDR1 is MNHEY and CDR2 is SMNVEV (reference sequence).

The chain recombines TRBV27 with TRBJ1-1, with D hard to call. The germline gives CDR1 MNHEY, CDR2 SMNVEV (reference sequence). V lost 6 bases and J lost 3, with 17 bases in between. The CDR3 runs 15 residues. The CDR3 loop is CASSSGFDVDTEAFF. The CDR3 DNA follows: TGTGCCAGCAGCTCCGGTTTCGACGTGGACACTGAAGCTTTCTTT.